This T cell receptor (beta chain) was identified in a study of identical twins. Findings and limits, study-wide: Insertions were reduced in abundant cord blood beta clonotypes but not in memory repertoires. Out-of-frame alpha sequences that twins shared showed excess low generation probability. Instead of following the same donors, the conclusions were based on cross-sectional statistical analysis.

Remarks on this clonotype: Its antigen remains unknown.

This CDR3 is built from 13 residues. Trimming took 6 bases from V and 8 from J, leaving 17 bases between them. The germline V gene encodes CDR1 GTSNPN and CDR2 SVGIG (reference sequence). cDNA molecules carried unique molecular identifiers, and template switching added a universal primer site. TCRdb re-called the 5' RACE reads with MiXCR, one entry per CDR3 protein. This table holds about 250,000 distinct CDR3 sequences, more than 13% found once. V usage is TRBV30 and J usage is TRBJ2-1, with D unclear. Sequenced: memory (CD45RO+) T cells sorted from blood. This TCR was sampled from a woman younger than 30 in good health. CDR3 in DNA: TGTGCCTGCCAGGAACGGGCGAGCGATGAGCAGTTCTTC. Protein: CACQERASDEQFF.